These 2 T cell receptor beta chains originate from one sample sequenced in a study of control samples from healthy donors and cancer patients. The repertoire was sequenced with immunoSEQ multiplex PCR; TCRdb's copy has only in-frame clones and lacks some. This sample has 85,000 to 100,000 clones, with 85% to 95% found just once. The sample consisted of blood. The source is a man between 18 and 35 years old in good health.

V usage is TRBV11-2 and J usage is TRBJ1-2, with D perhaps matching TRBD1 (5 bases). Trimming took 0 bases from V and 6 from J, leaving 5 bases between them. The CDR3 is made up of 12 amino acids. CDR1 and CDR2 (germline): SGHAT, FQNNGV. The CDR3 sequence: CASSLEGDGYTF. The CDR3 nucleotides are TGTGCCAGCAGCTTAGAGGGGGATGGCTACACCTTC.

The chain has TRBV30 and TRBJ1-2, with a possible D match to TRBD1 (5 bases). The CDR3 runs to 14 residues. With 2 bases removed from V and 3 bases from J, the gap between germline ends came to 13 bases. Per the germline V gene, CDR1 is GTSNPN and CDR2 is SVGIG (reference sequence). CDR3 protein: CAWSLGEGYYGYTF. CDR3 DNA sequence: TGTGCCTGGAGTTTGGGCGAGGGGTACTATGGCTACACCTTC.